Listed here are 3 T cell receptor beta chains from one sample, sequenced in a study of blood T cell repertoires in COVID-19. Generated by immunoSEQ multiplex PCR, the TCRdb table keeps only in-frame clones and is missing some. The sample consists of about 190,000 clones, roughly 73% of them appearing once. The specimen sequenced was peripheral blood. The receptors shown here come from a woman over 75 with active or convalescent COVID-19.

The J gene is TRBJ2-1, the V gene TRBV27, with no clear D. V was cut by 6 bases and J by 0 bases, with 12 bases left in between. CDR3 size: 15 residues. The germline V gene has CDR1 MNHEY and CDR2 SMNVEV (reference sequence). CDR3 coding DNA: TGTGCCAGCAGCTTCGGAGTAAACTCCTACAATGAGCAGTTCTTC. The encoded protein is CASSFGVNSYNEQFF.

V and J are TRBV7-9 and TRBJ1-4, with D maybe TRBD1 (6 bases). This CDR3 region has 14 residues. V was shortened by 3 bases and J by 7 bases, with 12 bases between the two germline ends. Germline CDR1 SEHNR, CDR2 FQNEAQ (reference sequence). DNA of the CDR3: TGTGCCAGCAGCTTCGGGGGGCTCGGTGAAAAACTGTTTTTT. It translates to CASSFGGLGEKLFF.

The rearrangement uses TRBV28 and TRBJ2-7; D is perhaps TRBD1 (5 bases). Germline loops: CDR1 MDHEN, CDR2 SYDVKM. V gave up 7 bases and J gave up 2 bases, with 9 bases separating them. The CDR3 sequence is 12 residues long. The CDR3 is CASKDRAYEQYF. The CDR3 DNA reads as TGTGCCAGCAAAGACAGAGCCTACGAGCAGTACTTC.